The T cell receptor (beta chain) under discussion was sequenced for a study of T cell changes during pregnancy in multiple sclerosis. The junction had 4 bases not matched to a gene; V was cut back by 2 bases and J by 6 bases. The germline CDR1 and CDR2 sequences are LNHDA and SQIVND (reference sequence). The CDR3 is 14 residues long. Profiled with immunoSEQ multiplex PCR; TCRdb holds only in-frame clones, not every one. The sample holds 25,000 to 35,000 clones, 85% to 90% seen once. The rearrangement joins TRBV19 to TRBJ1-5, with 7 bases aligning to TRBD1. This sequence was found in a female donor with multiple sclerosis, enrolled in a pregnancy study. The material sequenced was CD8+ T cells from peripheral blood mononuclear cells, taken in the second trimester of pregnancy. The CDR3 protein is CASSIRPGGQPQHF. As DNA, the CDR3 is TGTGCCAGTAGTATAAGGCCAGGGGGTCAGCCCCAGCATTTT.